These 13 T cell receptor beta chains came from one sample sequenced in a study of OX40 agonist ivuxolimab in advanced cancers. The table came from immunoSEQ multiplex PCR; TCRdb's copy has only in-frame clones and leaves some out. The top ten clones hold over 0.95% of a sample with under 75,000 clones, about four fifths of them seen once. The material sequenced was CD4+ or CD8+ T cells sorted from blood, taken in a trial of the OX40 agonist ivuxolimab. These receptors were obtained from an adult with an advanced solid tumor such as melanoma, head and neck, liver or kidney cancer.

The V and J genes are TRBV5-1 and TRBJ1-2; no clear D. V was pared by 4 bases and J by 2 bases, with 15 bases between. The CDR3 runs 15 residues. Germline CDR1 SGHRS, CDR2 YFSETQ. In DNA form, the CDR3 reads TGCGCCAGCAGCGCCGGGGTGGGCAGCAACTATGGCTACACCTTC. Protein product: CASSAGVGSNYGYTF.

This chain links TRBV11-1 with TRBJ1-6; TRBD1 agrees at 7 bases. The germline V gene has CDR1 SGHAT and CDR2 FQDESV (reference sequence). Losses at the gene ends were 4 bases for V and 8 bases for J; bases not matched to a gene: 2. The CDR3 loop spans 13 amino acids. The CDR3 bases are TGTGCCAGCAGCTCGGGACAGTATTCACCCCTCCACTTT. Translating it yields CASSSGQYSPLHF.

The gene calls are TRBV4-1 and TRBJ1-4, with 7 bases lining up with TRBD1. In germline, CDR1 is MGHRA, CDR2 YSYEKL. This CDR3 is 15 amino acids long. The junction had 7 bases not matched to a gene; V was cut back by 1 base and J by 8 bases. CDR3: CASSQGRGGSEKLFF. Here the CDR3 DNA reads TGCGCCAGCAGCCAAGGAAGAGGGGGCAGCGAAAAACTGTTTTTT.

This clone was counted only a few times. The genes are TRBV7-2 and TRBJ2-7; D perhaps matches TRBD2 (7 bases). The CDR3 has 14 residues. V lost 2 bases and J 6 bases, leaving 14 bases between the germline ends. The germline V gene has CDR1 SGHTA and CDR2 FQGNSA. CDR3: CASSLWGGASEQYF. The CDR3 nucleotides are TGTGCCAGCAGCTTATGGGGGGGCGCGTCCGAGCAGTACTTC.

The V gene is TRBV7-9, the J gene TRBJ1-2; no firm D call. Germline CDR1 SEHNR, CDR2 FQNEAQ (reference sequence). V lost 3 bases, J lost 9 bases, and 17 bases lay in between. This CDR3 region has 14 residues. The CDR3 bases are TGTGCCAGCAGCTTTCTTGATTCCTATCCGCGCTACACCTTC. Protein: CASSFLDSYPRYTF. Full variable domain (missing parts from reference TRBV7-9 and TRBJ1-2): DTGVSQNPRHKITKRGQNVTFRCDPISEHNRLYWYRQTLGQGPEFLTYFQNEAQLEKSRLLSDRFSAERPKGSFSTLEIQRTEQGDSAMYLCASSFLDSYPRYTFGSGTRLTVV.

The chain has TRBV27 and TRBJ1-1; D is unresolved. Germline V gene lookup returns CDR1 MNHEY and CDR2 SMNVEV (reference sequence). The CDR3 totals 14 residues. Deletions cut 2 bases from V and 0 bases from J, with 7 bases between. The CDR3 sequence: CASSLGRVNTEAFF. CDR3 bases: TGTGCCAGCAGTTTAGGGCGGGTGAACACTGAAGCTTTCTTT.

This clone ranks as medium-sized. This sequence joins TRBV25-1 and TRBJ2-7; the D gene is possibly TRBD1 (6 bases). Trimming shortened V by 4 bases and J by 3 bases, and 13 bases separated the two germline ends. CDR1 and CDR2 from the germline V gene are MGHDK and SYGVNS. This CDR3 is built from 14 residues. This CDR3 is CASSADRINYEQYF. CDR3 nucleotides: TGTGCCAGCAGTGCGGACAGAATTAACTACGAGCAGTACTTC.

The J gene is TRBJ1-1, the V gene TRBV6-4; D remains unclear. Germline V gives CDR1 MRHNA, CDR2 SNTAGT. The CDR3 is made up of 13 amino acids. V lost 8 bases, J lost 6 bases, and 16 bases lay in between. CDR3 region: CASSMVMGSEAFF. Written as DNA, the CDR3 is TGTGCCAGCTCTATGGTGATGGGCTCTGAAGCTTTCTTT.

In DNA, the CDR3 is TGTGCCAGTAGTATGGGCGGGGCTTACCAAGAGACCCAGTACTTC. Its protein is CASSMGGAYQETQYF. The chain uses TRBV19 and TRBJ2-5; D perhaps matches TRBD2 (6 bases). Trimming left V 3 bases short and J 0 bases short, with 11 bases between. The CDR3 contains 15 residues. The germline gives CDR1 LNHDA, CDR2 SQIVND (reference sequence).

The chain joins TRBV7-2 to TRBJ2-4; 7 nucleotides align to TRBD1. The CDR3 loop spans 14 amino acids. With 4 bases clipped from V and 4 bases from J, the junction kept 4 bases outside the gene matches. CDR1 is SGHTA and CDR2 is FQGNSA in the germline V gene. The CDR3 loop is CASSSGTVKNIQYF. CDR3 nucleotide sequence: TGTGCCAGCAGCTCCGGGACAGTTAAAAACATTCAGTACTTC.

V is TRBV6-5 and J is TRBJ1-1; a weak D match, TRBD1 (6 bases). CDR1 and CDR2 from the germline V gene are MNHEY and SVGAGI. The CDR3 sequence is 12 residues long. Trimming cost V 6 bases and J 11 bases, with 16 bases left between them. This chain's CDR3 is CASSAISGVAFF. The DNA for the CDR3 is TGTGCCAGCAGCGCAATTTCAGGGGTGGCTTTCTTT.

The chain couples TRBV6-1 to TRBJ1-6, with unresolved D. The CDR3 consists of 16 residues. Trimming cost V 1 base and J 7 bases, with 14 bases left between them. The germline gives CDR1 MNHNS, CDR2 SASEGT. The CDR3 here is CASSEVPGLPNSPLHF. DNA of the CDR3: TGTGCCAGCAGTGAAGTGCCCGGACTGCCCAATTCACCCCTCCACTTT.

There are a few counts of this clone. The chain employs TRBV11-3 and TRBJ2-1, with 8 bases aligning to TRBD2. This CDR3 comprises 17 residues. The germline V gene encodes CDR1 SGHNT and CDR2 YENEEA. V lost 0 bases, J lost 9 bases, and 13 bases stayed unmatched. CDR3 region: CASSLEGQIAGTREQFF. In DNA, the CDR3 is TGTGCCAGCAGCTTAGAGGGCCAAATAGCGGGGACTCGTGAGCAGTTCTTC.